This T cell receptor (beta chain) was recorded in a study of blood T cell repertoires in COVID-19 (TCRdb year 2020). Regarding the study in general: Samples from collaborators originated in the United States, Italy and Spain and spanned both the acute and convalescent phases of COVID-19. The material from the prospective study consisted of cDNA or gDNA derived from T cells, B-cell-depleted T cells, or PBMCs. Deeply sampled blood TCRbeta repertoires from subjects exposed to, actively infected with, or recovered from COVID-19 were included in the dataset. The repertoires were released in a freely available public database meant as a resource for research on the immune response to SARS-CoV-2. The samples were drawn from two sources: the first 160 participants of the ongoing ImmuneRACE study, and 1,200 or so subjects contributed by 6 global collaborators. Sample metadata almost always included a de-identified subject ID, COVID-19 status, age in years and sex. Where HLA class I and class II types were available, the types were taken from metadata supplied by the sample provider, not from assay-based typing.

TCRbeta CDR3 regions were amplified from genomic DNA by means of the immunoSEQ Assay, a bias-controlled multiplex PCR. The published analysis was carried out like this. The number of nucleated cells in each sample was estimated by amplification of reference gene primers within the assay. To quantify the absolute abundance of each unique TCRbeta CDR3 rearrangement, sequence reads were collapsed and filtered. For each sample, productive Simpson clonality was calculated as the square root of Simpson's diversity index across productive rearrangements. TCRdb carries this immuneACCESS record with in-frame sequences only. Its versions omit some clonotypes, under half of them owing to an unresolved V gene in the studies checked, with the rest unexplained. V and J calls and clone size are as listed in that table; D and trimming were resolved from the DNA. This sample lists about 110,000 clones; roughly nine tenths were detected once. Around 4.9% of the sample belongs to the ten largest clones.

Turning to this clone: Its antigen target is currently unknown. No much larger clone is present one base from it, and per-base qualities are unavailable.

The collaborating institutions used their own protocols to collect whole blood in K2EDTA tubes. For TCRbeta analysis, collaborator samples were shipped as frozen whole blood, as isolated PBMCs, or as DNA extracted from either sample type. Overall study results and their limits: Clinical and demographic metadata were provided uncurated, with the amount varying by source and participant.

CDR1 LGHDT and CDR2 YNNKEL are derived from the germline V gene (reference sequence). From cysteine to phenylalanine, the CDR3 is 16 amino acids long. Only the CDR3 DNA is retained, 48 bases long and in frame from the first base. V gives up 0 bases and J gives up 0 bases, and the segment between their germline ends measures 10 bases. The V gene is TRBV3-1 (or the pseudogene TRBV3-2) and the J gene is TRBJ2-3; the D gene is unclear. This TCR derives from a human donor in a cohort sampled during active COVID-19. The specimen was peripheral blood. The nucleotide sequence reads TGTGCCAGCAGCCAAGATGGGCTCTCTAGCACAGATACGCAGTATTTT. Its coded protein is CASSQDGLSSTDTQYF.